Listed here are 5 T cell receptor beta chains from one sample, sequenced in a study of shared clonotypes between healthy human individuals. Profiling relied on immunoSEQ multiplex PCR, and the TCRdb table lists in-frame clones only, not all of them. This table holds about 2.1 million clones, more than 85% found once. CD45RO-negative cells were positively selected for CCR7, leaving out terminally differentiated effector memory CD45RA+ cells. The sample taken for sequencing was naive CD8+ T cells from PBMCs. The receptor set was obtained from a young man in good health. Some clones in this sample may be carry-over from other donors' samples.

The chain has TRBV5-1 and TRBJ1-2, with a tentative D call TRBD1 (6 bases). Germline values: CDR1 SGHRS, CDR2 YFSETQ. The CDR3 contains 15 residues. The ends were cut back, 6 bases at V and 2 bases at J, with 17 bases in the middle. This CDR3 reads CASKISPGQNYGYTF. In DNA form, the CDR3 reads TGCGCCAGCAAAATTTCGCCCGGACAGAACTATGGCTACACCTTC.

V is TRBV9 and J is TRBJ2-1, with TRBD2 identical over 7 bases. J gave up 7 bases and V 0 bases, and 4 bases lay outside the gene matches. The CDR3 is made up of 14 amino acids. Germline CDR1 SGDLS, CDR2 YYNGEE. CDR3 coding DNA: TGTGCCAGCAGCGTAGGGACTAGGTGGAATGAGCAGTTCTTC. The encoded protein is CASSVGTRWNEQFF.

The rearrangement uses TRBV10-3 and TRBJ2-6; D ambiguous. The CDR3 is made up of 16 amino acids. Trimming left V 2 bases short and J 4 bases short, with 12 bases between. Germline-derived CDR1 and CDR2 are ENHRY and SYGVKD. The CDR3 DNA reads TGTGCCATCAGTGAGAGGGTAGACGCGGGGGCCAACGTCCTGACTTTC. Translated, it gives CAISERVDAGANVLTF.

This rearrangement joins TRBV7-9 to TRBJ2-4; 11 nucleotides line up with TRBD2. There are 19 residues in the CDR3. Germline V gene sequence: CDR1 SEHNR, CDR2 FQNEAQ (reference sequence). J gave up 0 bases and V 2 bases, and 9 bases lay outside the gene matches. Written as DNA, the CDR3 is TGTGCCAGCAGCTTATTACTAGCGGGAGTTTGGGCAGCCAAAAACATTCAGTACTTC. Its translation: CASSLLLAGVWAAKNIQYF.

The rearrangement uses TRBV6-5 and TRBJ2-5; no clear D. CDR3 length: 12 residues. Germline-derived CDR1 and CDR2 are MNHEY and SVGAGI. The germline V and J ends were trimmed by 6 bases and 4 bases, with 9 bases remaining between them. CDR3 region: CASRRPGETQYF. The DNA of the CDR3 is TGTGCCAGCAGACGACCTGGAGAGACCCAGTACTTC.